This T cell receptor (beta chain) appears in the sequencing data of a study of Graves' ophthalmopathy and Graves' hyperthyroidism. The sample holds many counts of this clonotype. The CDR3 length is 16 residues. V lost 0 bases and J lost 5; bases outside the gene matches: 9. CDR1 and CDR2 from the germline V gene are DFQATT and SNEGSKA (reference sequence). The TCR beta CDR3 regions underwent amplification from RNA transcripts. After a first-round RT-PCR with HTBI primers, a second-round multiplex PCR was run. TCRdb re-called the multiplex PCR reads with MiXCR, one entry per CDR3 protein. The sample lists roughly 400,000 distinct CDR3 sequences; roughly 15% were seen once.

The chain recombines TRBV20-1 with TRBJ1-5, with 8 nucleotides matching TRBD1. The material sequenced was peripheral blood. The sequence was obtained from an adult woman with stable Graves' hyperthyroidism. The CDR3 DNA sequence: TGCAGTGCTAGAGATCCATCCTCAGGGGGCGATCAGCCCCAGCATTTT. It is translated as CSARDPSSGGDQPQHF.